Here is one T cell receptor (beta chain) with its context. Repertoires were generated with immunoSEQ multiplex PCR, while TCRdb's copy carries only in-frame clones and drops some. The data show about 710,000 clones, with more than 75% seen just once and 0.0094% held by the top ten. Trimming pared 2 bases from V and 3 bases from J, leaving 19 bases between. The germline V gene encodes CDR1 SNHLY and CDR2 FYNNEI. The CDR3 totals 17 residues. This sample is part of a study of shared T cell receptors in the human thymus. The sample was also linked to a second study, of human thymus T cells. That source notes: Samples came from healthy Finnish infants during open corrective cardiac surgery. Obtained as resections during corrective heart surgery, the thymus tissue was then studied. Thymic and blood repertoires seemed to show skewed V and J gene use. Related research has reported that thymic repertoires overlap highly among unrelated individuals.

The chain combines TRBV2 with TRBJ2-5; D remains unclear. This TCR came from a boy under two years old with a congenital heart defect. Input material: thymocytes. CDR3 nucleotides: TGTGCCAGCAGTGAAAGAGCCTTTATCCGCTTAAAAGAGACCCAGTACTTC. This codes for CASSERAFIRLKETQYF.